These 5 T cell receptor beta chains were sequenced from one sample in a study of blood T cell repertoires in COVID-19. Method: immunoSEQ multiplex PCR; TCRdb's copy keeps in-frame clones and lacks some. The sample shows under 500,000 clones, 80% to 90% of them seen only once. The sample comprised PBMCs or T cells enriched from blood (not recorded which). These receptors all stem from a young man who had recovered from COVID-19.

The V gene is TRBV11-3, the J gene TRBJ2-1, with unresolved D. The germline CDR1 and CDR2 sequences are SGHNT and YENEEA. With 2 bases removed from V and 4 bases from J, the gap between germline ends came to 9 bases. There are 14 residues in the CDR3. CDR3 nucleotides: TGTGCCAGCAGCTTATCTCCGCTATACAATGAGCAGTTCTTC. It yields the protein CASSLSPLYNEQFF.

The gene calls are TRBV28 and TRBJ2-7, with D perhaps TRBD2 (5 bases). Germline V CDR1 and CDR2: MDHEN, SYDVKM. The CDR3 loop spans 12 amino acids. In DNA, the CDR3 is TGTGGCACTTCTCAGCGGCTCTACGAGCAGTACTTC. The encoded protein is CGTSQRLYEQYF.

CDR3 sequence: CASSRGLGTDNEQFF. The DNA of the CDR3 is TGTGCCAGCAGCCGGGGACTAGGTACCGACAATGAGCAGTTCTTC. This sequence joins TRBV5-4 and TRBJ2-1, with 8 bases fitting TRBD2. V was pared by 4 bases and J by 5 bases, with 8 bases of the junction left unmatched. Germline CDR1 SGHNT, CDR2 YYREEE (reference sequence). The CDR3 loop spans 15 amino acids. Variable domain in full (rest from reference TRBV5-4 and TRBJ2-1): ETGVTQSPTHLIKTRGQQVTLRCSSQSGHNTVSWYQQALGQGPQFIFQYYREEENGRGNFPPRFSGLQFPNYSSELNVNALELDDSALYLCASSRGLGTDNEQFFGPGTRLTVL.

This rearrangement joins TRBV10-2 to TRBJ1-3; D remains ambiguous. In germline, CDR1 is WSHSY, CDR2 SAAADI. V was clipped by 6 bases and J by 9 bases, with 21 bases between them. CDR3 size: 15 residues. In DNA form, the CDR3 reads TGCGCCAGCAGACCTCCGTGGATTGGTCGAGGCACCATATATTTT. Its protein product is CASRPPWIGRGTIYF.

Here the CDR3 reads CAWSKINQPQHF. The CDR3 DNA sequence: TGTGCCTGGAGTAAAATAAATCAGCCCCAGCATTTT. The chain employs TRBV30 and TRBJ1-5; D call uncertain. The CDR3 runs to 12 residues. Trimming pared 2 bases from V and 4 bases from J, leaving 6 bases between. Germline-derived CDR1 and CDR2 are GTSNPN and SVGIG (reference sequence).